A selection of T cell receptor beta chains follows, all from one sample in a study of cytomegalovirus exposure and HLA in healthy donors. Assay: immunoSEQ multiplex PCR; the TCRdb copy retains only in-frame clones and omits some. The table shows 240,000 or so clones, with 82% occurring only once. Sequenced input: PBMCs. These receptor sequences come from a woman in her thirties or forties in good health and CMV-seropositive. Both conserved end residues are part of each CDR3. D genes are given only for firm matches. Only part of the rows carry a size: once, few, many, or a class if the clone is expanded.

j_call v_call clone_size d_call cdr3_aa cdr3_nt
TRBJ1-2 TRBV7-8 NA NA CASSSTNDLGGYGYTF TGTGCCAGCAGCTCTACCAATGACTTGGGGGGCTATGGCTACACCTTC
TRBJ1-4 TRBV5-1 NA NA CASSLTPGVNEKLFF TGCGCCAGCAGCTTGACGCCAGGGGTGAATGAAAAACTGTTTTTT
TRBJ2-1 TRBV27 NA NA CASSLRSGVYNEQFF TGTGCCAGCAGTTTACGAAGCGGAGTCTACAATGAGCAGTTCTTC
TRBJ1-4 TRBV9 NA TRBD1 CASSVGTGGPEKLFF TGTGCCAGCAGCGTAGGGACAGGGGGACCGGAAAAACTGTTTTTT
TRBJ2-5 TRBV9 NA TRBD1 CASSSGQGGETQYF TGTGCCAGCAGCTCGGGACAGGGTGGAGAGACCCAGTACTTC
TRBJ1-2 TRBV7-9 NA TRBD1 CASSLRDRGSNGYTF TGTGCCAGCAGCTTACGGGACAGGGGATCAAATGGCTACACCTTC
TRBJ2-7 TRBV19 NA NA CASSISGFGYEQYF TGTGCCAGTAGTATTTCGGGTTTTGGCTACGAGCAGTACTTC
TRBJ1-1 TRBV5-1 NA NA CASSQLMNTEAFF TGCGCCAGCAGCCAACTAATGAACACTGAAGCTTTCTTT
TRBJ2-5 TRBV18 once TRBD2 CASQAAGERGRETQYF TGTGCCAGCCAAGCGGCGGGGGAAAGGGGCCGGGAGACCCAGTACTTC
TRBJ2-3 TRBV6-4 NA NA CASSPGGTDTQYF TGTGCCAGCAGTCCCGGGGGCACAGATACGCAGTATTTT
TRBJ2-1 TRBV9 NA TRBD1 CASSVAGQINEQFF TGTGCCAGCAGCGTAGCGGGACAGATCAATGAGCAGTTCTTC
TRBJ1-3 TRBV5-1 NA TRBD1 CASSLGQGTVVNTIYF TGCGCCAGCAGCCTCGGCCAGGGGACAGTGGTAAACACCATATATTTT
TRBJ1-4 TRBV19 NA TRBD1 CASSRGQGADEKLFF TGTGCCAGTAGTAGAGGACAGGGGGCTGATGAAAAACTGTTTTTT
TRBJ1-1 TRBV28 NA NA CASSLPGLPEAFF TGTGCCAGCAGTTTGCCGGGTTTACCTGAAGCTTTCTTT
TRBJ1-1 TRBV30 NA TRBD1 CAWRTRGTDEAFF TGTGCCTGGAGGACCCGAGGGACAGATGAAGCTTTCTTT
TRBJ1-2 TRBV6-6 NA NA CASSSQGNYGYTF TGTGCCAGCAGTTCTCAGGGGAACTATGGCTACACCTTC
TRBJ2-7 TRBV5-1 NA TRBD1 CASRLGTGNSYEQYF TGCGCCAGCAGACTTGGGACAGGGAACTCCTACGAGCAGTACTTC
TRBJ1-1 TRBV11-3 NA NA CASRPVRGTEAFF TGTGCCAGCAGACCAGTTCGGGGCACTGAAGCTTTCTTT
TRBJ2-3 TRBV5-1 NA TRBD2 CASSILPSGSIDTQYF TGCGCCAGCAGCATACTCCCTAGCGGGAGCATAGATACGCAGTATTTT
TRBJ1-2 TRBV15 NA NA CATSRRPTYDYGYTF TGTGCCACCAGCAGAAGACCGACTTACGACTATGGCTACACCTTC
TRBJ1-3 TRBV9 NA NA CASSVAGASGNTIYF TGTGCCAGCAGCGTAGCAGGGGCGAGTGGAAACACCATATATTTT
TRBJ2-5 TRBV5-1 NA NA CASSLGTVETQYF TGCGCCAGCAGCTTGGGCACTGTAGAGACCCAGTACTTC
TRBJ1-5 TRBV7-9 NA NA CASSSSGRFGQPQHF TGTGCCAGCAGCTCGAGCGGGCGCTTTGGACAGCCCCAGCATTTT
TRBJ2-2 TRBV14 NA NA CASSHYVGSTGELFF TGTGCCAGCAGCCACTATGTGGGGAGCACCGGGGAGCTGTTTTTT
TRBJ2-7 TRBV10-1 once TRBD1 CASSKTGGFDEQYF TGCGCCAGCAGTAAGACAGGGGGGTTCGACGAGCAGTACTTC
TRBJ2-7 TRBV7-9 NA NA CASSPDSTTYEQYF TGTGCCAGCAGCCCGGACAGTACCACCTACGAGCAGTACTTC
TRBJ1-5 TRBV6-6 once NA CASSPGHLQPQHF TGTGCCAGCAGTCCAGGCCACCTACAGCCCCAGCATTTT
TRBJ1-3 TRBV7-2 NA NA CASSLVTEYRNTIYF TGTGCCAGCAGCTTAGTCACAGAATACCGAAACACCATATATTTT
TRBJ1-3 TRBV10-3 NA TRBD1 CAISQPGQGNTIYF TGTGCCATCAGCCAGCCGGGACAGGGAAACACCATATATTTT
TRBJ1-2 TRBV4-3 NA TRBD1 CASSQTDRGVYGYTF TGCGCCAGCAGCCAGACCGACAGGGGCGTCTATGGCTACACCTTC
TRBJ1-1 TRBV7-9 once NA CASSLWTDAGTEAFF TGTGCCAGCAGCCTTTGGACAGACGCCGGCACTGAAGCTTTCTTT
TRBJ1-1 TRBV5-1 NA TRBD1 CASSLDRGGNTEAFF TGCGCCAGCAGCTTAGACAGGGGGGGGAACACTGAAGCTTTCTTT
TRBJ2-7 TRBV7-2 NA NA CASSYRGDTGAYEQYF TGTGCCAGCAGCTATAGGGGGGACACAGGGGCCTACGAGCAGTACTTC
TRBJ1-1 TRBV29-1 NA NA CSVLPKVFAGDGEAFF TGCAGCGTTCTTCCAAAGGTGTTTGCCGGGGATGGGGAAGCTTTCTTT
TRBJ1-2 TRBV5-5 few NA CASSLNTALYGYTF TGTGCCAGCAGCTTGAATACAGCTCTCTATGGCTACACCTTC
TRBJ1-1 TRBV4-3 NA TRBD1 CASSRQTGVNTEAFF TGCGCCAGCAGCCGACAAACAGGGGTGAACACTGAAGCTTTCTTT
TRBJ2-7 TRBV5-6 NA TRBD2 CASSEIAGYAEQYF TGTGCCAGCAGCGAAATAGCGGGATACGCCGAGCAGTACTTC
TRBJ1-6 TRBV19 NA NA CASEAYNSPLHF TGTGCCAGCGAAGCCTATAATTCCCCCCTCCACTTT
TRBJ1-3 TRBV7-2 NA NA CASSRQLASGNTIYF TGTGCCAGCAGTAGACAACTCGCTTCTGGAAACACCATATATTTT
TRBJ1-5 TRBV5-8 NA TRBD1 CASSGDRASNQPQHF TGTGCCAGCAGCGGTGACAGGGCTAGCAATCAGCCCCAGCATTTT
TRBJ1-1 TRBV30 NA NA CAWSVLGGGTEAFF TGTGCCTGGAGTGTACTAGGGGGGGGAACTGAAGCTTTCTTT
TRBJ2-2 TRBV7-2 NA NA CASSLTGPPGTGELFF TGTGCCAGCAGCTTAACAGGACCCCCGGGCACCGGGGAGCTGTTTTTT
TRBJ1-1 TRBV7-2 once TRBD1 CASSLGIQGEAFF TGTGCCAGCAGCTTAGGCATACAGGGGGAAGCTTTCTTT
TRBJ2-5 TRBV19 NA TRBD2 CASSRTTSGKETQYF TGTGCCAGTAGCCGTACGACTAGCGGGAAGGAGACCCAGTACTTC
TRBJ2-1 TRBV4-2 NA NA CASSQDTVGGEQFF TGTGCCAGCAGCCAAGACACAGTGGGAGGTGAGCAGTTCTTC